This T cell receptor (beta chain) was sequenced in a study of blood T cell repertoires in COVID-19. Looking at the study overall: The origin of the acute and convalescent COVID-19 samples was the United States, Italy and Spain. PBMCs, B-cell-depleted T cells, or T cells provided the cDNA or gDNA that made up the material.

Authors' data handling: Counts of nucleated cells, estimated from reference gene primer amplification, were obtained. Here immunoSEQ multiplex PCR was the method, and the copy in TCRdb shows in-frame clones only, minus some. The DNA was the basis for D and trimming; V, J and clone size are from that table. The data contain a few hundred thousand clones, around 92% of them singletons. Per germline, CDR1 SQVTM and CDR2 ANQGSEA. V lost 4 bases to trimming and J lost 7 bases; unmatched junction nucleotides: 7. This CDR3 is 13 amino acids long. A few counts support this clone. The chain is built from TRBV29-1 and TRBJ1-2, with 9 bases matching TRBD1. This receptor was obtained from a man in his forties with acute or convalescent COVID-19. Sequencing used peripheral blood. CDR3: CSVARDRDGGYTF. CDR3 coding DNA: TGCAGCGTTGCCCGGGACAGGGACGGTGGCTACACCTTC.